This T cell receptor (beta chain) stems from a study of cytomegalovirus exposure and HLA in healthy donors. The study ran its PCR with 60 Vbeta and 13 Jbeta primers. Using immunoSEQ multiplex PCR, the repertoire was profiled, and TCRdb retains in-frame clones only, with some absent. The repertoire includes 30,000 to 45,000 clones, 75% to 90% of them detected once, and 10% to 12% sits in the top ten. Between the trimmed V and J ends, which lost 8 bases and 1 base, there was a span of 11 bases. CDR3 length equals 14 residues. Per germline, CDR1 SNHLY and CDR2 FYNNEI. This sequence originates from a woman in her thirties or forties in good health and CMV-seropositive. The sequenced sample was PBMCs. The V call is TRBV2, the J call TRBJ2-2; D unresolved. CDR3 region: CASGRTMNTGELFF. The CDR3 bases are TGTGCCAGCGGCCGTACGATGAACACCGGGGAGCTGTTTTTT.